This T cell receptor (beta chain) originates from a study of identical twins (dated by TCRdb to about 2016). Some background on the complete study: The study deep-sequenced TCR alpha and beta repertoires from monozygotic twins, unrelated adults of various ages and cord blood to test whether fetal clonotypes persist. To rule out contamination, replicate twin experiments were performed at different times with different library preparation protocols.

Only healthy Caucasian donors were included. The twin cohort comprised three pairs of female monozygotic twins, all aged roughly 18 to 29 years. Peripheral blood mononuclear cells were used as the source from which RNA for TCR libraries was isolated. Library preparation used 5' RACE. This sample was sequenced with an Illumina HiSeq 2000. Template switching added a universal primer binding site, and the final cDNA carried a unique molecular identifier that allowed TCR cDNA molecules to be counted accurately. First-strand cDNA for TCR alpha and beta chains was synthesized from specific primers in the conserved constant-segment region. To control for contamination, every cDNA library carried two barcodes: a SMART-Mk sample barcode plus Illumina barcodes. TruSeq adapter sequences along with Illumina sample barcodes were introduced in two successive PCR steps. The Illumina HiSeq platform was used with custom primers to sequence TCR alpha and beta cDNA libraries. As for how the authors treated the data: MiGEC processed the raw reads to extract unique molecular identifiers, while MiXCR was used to determine the CDR3 positions. Recombination models were inferred per individual with the repgenHMM and IGoR tools using an EM algorithm. The tcR package in R was used for shared clonotype analysis, with sharing normalized by the product of cloneset sizes. To study raw recombination without the effects of thymic and clonal selection, out-of-frame nonproductive sequences were analyzed. The raw public reads went through TCRdb reprocessing: fastp at Q25, MiXCR clone calling, in-frame beta chains kept. Rows with one shared CDR3 protein collapse into an entry with the most common genes and DNA. The authors' filters were not applied to this entry. This sample gives hundreds of thousands of distinct CDR3 sequences in total; 9% to 15% of them show up just once. The ten largest make up around 1.5% of the sample.

This clonotype was observed a handful of times. Its antigen remains unidentified. Per-base qualities were not stored, and no clone one base away is much larger. General findings and caveats noted by the study authors: The excess sharing between twins in beta out-of-frame sequences was weaker because fewer shared sequences reduced the signal-to-noise ratio. Conclusions relied on cross-sectional statistical analysis, since the same donors could not be followed over many years. Abundant cord blood beta clonotypes carried fewer insertions; young adult naive repertoires showed a weaker similar trend, while memory repertoires showed none. In monozygotic twins, out-of-frame TCR alpha sharing was systematically underestimated by recombination models, although the models agreed with sharing between unrelated individuals. Invariant T cells such as MAIT and iNKT could partly confound zero-insertion analyses, though diverse VJ usage argued against this for most clonotypes. Compared with coincidental sharing between unrelated individuals, out-of-frame TCR alpha sequences shared between twins had an excess of sequences with low generation probability.

These data are also associated with another study on yellow fever vaccine responses in identical twins. The second study, in turn, reports: According to the authors, in identical twins the way T cells responded to vaccination appeared partly convergent and partly personalized. Focusing on identical twins, the study followed the T cell clones that responded to the vaccine, and did so with precision.

This clonotype was sampled from a woman aged 18-35 years in good health. The sequencing sample was made of PBMCs.

The bases read TGCAGTGCGCCCGGGACAGTTAATGAAAAACTGTTTTTT. Its translation reads: CSAPGTVNEKLFF. This chain joins TRBV20-1 to TRBJ1-4, with 7 middle bases fitting TRBD1. The CDR3, from cysteine to phenylalanine, totals 13 residues. The read is trimmed to its CDR3 DNA, 39 bases read in frame from base 1. Sequences DFQATT (CDR1) and SNEGSKA (CDR2) are obtained from the germline V gene (reference sequence). Trimming leaves V shorter by 6 bases and J shorter by 4 bases, with the junction holding 5 bases beyond the gene matches.